This T cell receptor delta chain was obtained from a study of gamma-delta T cells after stem cell transplantation. The CDR3 runs to 19 residues. The germline CDR1 and CDR2 sequences are GEAIGNYY and EKD. With 0 bases clipped from V and 0 bases from J, the junction kept 1 base outside the gene matches. This clone was seen a few times. TCRdb re-called clones from the RT-PCR reads using CATT. The data contain 11,000 to 15,000 delta-chain clones, about 30% of them singletons. The chain joins TRDV2 to TRDJ3; 13 bases agree with TRDD3. This receptor was identified in a human donor. It is not recorded whose cells these are; they may come from a transplant donor. Sequencing input: gamma-delta T cells. The CDR3 protein is CACDTDWGIRSWDTRQMFF. Here the CDR3 DNA reads TGTGCCTGTGACACCGACTGGGGGATACGCTCCTGGGACACCCGACAGATGTTTTTC.